Each of the 19 T cell receptor beta chains below was sequenced from the same sample in a study of T-cell memory formation after mild COVID-19. TCRdb processed the 5' RACE reads anew with MiXCR; each CDR3 protein has one entry. This sample has some 280,000 distinct CDR3 sequences, with around 15% found just once. Material: PBMCs or a T cell subset sorted from them (not recorded which). The receptors were gathered from a man aged 18 to 29 who had mild COVID-19 (a few samples of this study predate the infection). Cell type and time point are not known.

The rearrangement links TRBV7-9 to TRBJ2-2; 7 bases map to TRBD1. The CDR3 consists of 13 residues. From germline, CDR1 is SEHNR and CDR2 FQNEAQ (reference sequence). V shed 8 bases, J shed 5 bases, and the junction held 5 bases outside the gene matches. CDR3 protein: CASPQGLTGELFF. CDR3 DNA sequence: TGTGCCAGCCCACAGGGGCTAACCGGGGAGCTGTTTTTT.

This sequence joins TRBV7-6 and TRBJ2-7, with a weak D call TRBD1 (5 bases). With 6 bases removed from V and 0 bases from J, the gap between germline ends came to 15 bases. This CDR3 spans 15 amino acids. Germline-derived CDR1 and CDR2 are SGHVS and FNYEAQ. This CDR3 is CASSPNHRSSYEQYF. As DNA, the CDR3 is TGTGCCAGCAGTCCAAACCACAGGAGCTCCTACGAGCAGTACTTC.

The V and J genes are TRBV2 and TRBJ1-2; no reliable D call. V shed 4 bases and J shed 8 bases, with 11 bases lying between them. Germline-derived CDR1 and CDR2 are SNHLY and FYNNEI. The CDR3 spans 12 residues. In DNA, the CDR3 is TGTGCCAGCAGTGTTCGGGCCGGCGGCTACACCTTC. It yields the protein CASSVRAGGYTF.

This clonotype was observed at least ten times. This chain links TRBV4-3 with TRBJ2-1; possible D gene TRBD1, 6 bases. Germline loops: CDR1 LGHNA, CDR2 YSLEER. V was clipped by 0 bases and J by 10 bases, with 13 bases between them. The CDR3 is 14 amino acids. The CDR3 nucleotides are TGCGCCAGCAGCCAAGAGAGGGGGTTCAGCGAGCAGTTCTTC. Protein sequence: CASSQERGFSEQFF.

The chain has TRBV6-1 and TRBJ2-1; 11 nucleotides align to TRBD1. This CDR3 is built from 17 residues. The germline CDR1 and CDR2 sequences are MNHNS and SASEGT. V lost 7 bases and J lost 6; bases outside the gene matches: 14. The DNA for the CDR3 is TGTGCCAGCAATGGGGGGACAGGGGGTTTTGATGGCAATGAGCAGTTCTTC. Its protein is CASNGGTGGFDGNEQFF.

The V gene is TRBV18, the J gene TRBJ1-1; the match to TRBD1 covers 8 bases. Germline V lookup: CDR1 KGHSH, CDR2 LQKENI. This CDR3 region has 15 residues. Losses at the gene ends were 6 bases for V and 3 bases for J; bases not matched to a gene: 9. DNA for the CDR3: TGTGCCAGCTCCCTCACACAGGGGGTAGACACTGAAGCTTTCTTT. Protein product: CASSLTQGVDTEAFF.

This clonotype was observed a handful of times. The chain uses TRBV4-2 and TRBJ2-3, with TRBD1 matching 9 bases. From germline, CDR1 is LGHNA and CDR2 YNFKEQ. Unmatched junction bases numbered 23, after V lost 0 bases and J lost 4 bases. The CDR3 contains 22 residues. The CDR3 region is CASSQDGEIISSGTGSPDTQYF. For the CDR3, the DNA is TGTGCCAGCAGCCAAGATGGGGAAATTATATCCTCCGGGACAGGGAGCCCAGATACGCAGTATTTT.

V gene TRBV11-3 combines with J gene TRBJ2-1; no clear D. Germline V CDR1 and CDR2: SGHNT, YENEEA. This CDR3 contains 15 residues. V lost 3 bases and J lost 2, with 11 bases in between. CDR3 coding DNA: TGTGCCAGCAGCTTGGCGGACGGAGCCTACAATGAGCAGTTCTTC. Protein sequence: CASSLADGAYNEQFF.

The V gene is TRBV11-3, the J gene TRBJ1-4; weak D call: TRBD1 (6 bases). This CDR3 is built from 13 residues. Germline lookup yields CDR1 SGHNT and CDR2 YENEEA. Deletions cut 3 bases from V and 8 bases from J, with 10 bases between. CDR3 DNA sequence: TGTGCCAGCAGCTTCACGCAGGGGGAAAAACTGTTTTTT. Its protein is CASSFTQGEKLFF.

The sample holds a few counts of this clonotype. This rearrangement joins TRBV20-1 to TRBJ2-1; 10 nucleotides match TRBD2. The germline V gene encodes CDR1 DFQATT and CDR2 SNEGSKA (reference sequence). This CDR3 is built from 14 residues. V was pared by 0 bases and J by 11 bases, with 7 bases of the junction left unmatched. CDR3 sequence reads: CSARDIAGGLKQFF. The CDR3 nucleotides are TGCAGTGCTAGAGATATAGCGGGGGGCCTCAAGCAGTTCTTC.

This clonotype was counted between two and nine times. The J gene is TRBJ1-2, the V gene TRBV6-2 or TRBV6-3; no clear D. In germline, CDR1 is MNHEY, CDR2 SVGEGT. V dropped 2 bases and J dropped 4 bases, with 8 bases sitting between them. The CDR3 extends over 13 amino acids. This CDR3 is CASSYDGGYGYTF. The CDR3 nucleotides are TGTGCCAGCAGTTACGACGGAGGCTATGGCTACACCTTC.

CDR3 nucleotide sequence: TGCAGTGCTAGAGATTACAGTGGGCAGAATAGCAATCAGCCCCAGCATTTT. Encoded protein: CSARDYSGQNSNQPQHF. The rearrangement uses TRBV20-1 and TRBJ1-5, with no clear D. Germline values: CDR1 DFQATT, CDR2 SNEGSKA (reference sequence). The length of the CDR3 is 17 residues. V lost 0 bases and J lost 0, with 15 bases in between.

The chain recombines TRBV19 with TRBJ2-2, with a weak D call TRBD1 (6 bases). Trimming took off 3 bases at V and 3 bases at J, with 8 bases between the two ends. The CDR3 consists of 14 residues. Germline V gene lookup returns CDR1 LNHDA and CDR2 SQIVND (reference sequence). The CDR3: CASSIQGHTGELFF. CDR3 bases: TGTGCCAGTAGTATTCAGGGGCACACCGGGGAGCTGTTTTTT. The full variable domain, rest sourced from reference TRBV19 and TRBJ2-2, is DGGITQSPKYLFRKEGQNVTLSCEQNLNHDAMYWYRQDPGQGLRLIYYSQIVNDFQKGDIAEGYSVSREKKESFPLTVTSAQKNPTAFYLCASSIQGHTGELFFGEGSRLTVL.

The chain joins TRBV5-1 to TRBJ2-1, with 7 bases identical to TRBD1. Germline CDR1 is SGHRS and CDR2 is YFSETQ. V gave up 4 bases and J gave up 1 base; unmatched junction bases: 8. The CDR3 extends over 16 amino acids. CDR3: CASSKTGYGSYNEQFF. Here the CDR3 DNA reads TGCGCCAGCAGCAAGACAGGGTATGGGTCCTACAATGAGCAGTTCTTC.

Only a few counts were recorded for this clonotype. The V call is TRBV5-5, the J call TRBJ2-7, with unresolved D. V shed 0 bases and J shed 6 bases, with 10 bases lying between them. The CDR3 is 13 residues long. Germline V gives CDR1 SGHKS, CDR2 YYEKEE (reference sequence). CDR3 coding DNA: TGTGCCAGCAGCTTGGAGGTGAGATCCGAGCAGTACTTC. As protein: CASSLEVRSEQYF.

V and J are TRBV7-2 and TRBJ2-4, with D perhaps matching TRBD2 (6 bases). The CDR3 is 16 residues long. Germline V gene lookup returns CDR1 SGHTA and CDR2 FQGNSA. V lost 8 bases and J lost 0, with 17 bases in between. This CDR3 reads CASSYLLGLAKNIQYF. For the CDR3, the DNA is TGTGCCAGCTCATACTTATTGGGACTAGCCAAAAACATTCAGTACTTC.

This clonotype was seen a few times. The CDR3 spells CASSAASGLRDTGELFF. In DNA, the CDR3 is TGTGCCAGCAGCGCAGCCTCGGGGCTTAGGGACACCGGGGAGCTGTTTTTT. The chain combines TRBV5-5 with TRBJ2-2, with D tentatively TRBD1 or TRBD2 (5 bases each). Looked up from germline, CDR1 is SGHKS and CDR2 is YYEKEE (reference sequence). V shed 4 bases and J shed 3 bases, with 19 bases lying between them. There are 17 residues in the CDR3. The full variable domain, in which reference TRBV5-5 and TRBJ2-2 provide the parts outside the CDR3, is DAGVTQSPTHLIKTRGQQVTLRCSPISGHKSVSWYQQVLGQGPQFIFQYYEKEERGRGNFPDRFSARQFPNYSSELNVNALLLGDSALYLCASSAASGLRDTGELFFGEGSRLTVL.

This clonotype was found many times. V and J are TRBV7-2 and TRBJ2-3, with D possibly being TRBD2 (5 bases). Germline V lookup: CDR1 SGHTA, CDR2 FQGNSA. Trimming shortened V by 3 bases and J by 6 bases, and 13 bases separated the two germline ends. The CDR3 runs 14 residues. The CDR3 DNA is TGTGCCAGCAGCTTCGCCCCGGGGTTCGATACGCAGTATTTT. This encodes CASSFAPGFDTQYF. The full variable domain, with the rest looked up from reference TRBV7-2 and TRBJ2-3, is GAGVSQSPSNKVTEKGKDVELRCDPISGHTALYWYRQSLGQGLEFLIYFQGNSAPDKSGLPSDRFSAERTGGSVSTLTIQRTQQEDSAVYLCASSFAPGFDTQYFGPGTRLTVL.

This clonotype was counted only a few times. The chain carries TRBV4-3 and TRBJ1-4, with D perhaps TRBD1 (5 bases). V was clipped by 4 bases and J by 5 bases, with 14 bases between them. CDR3 length: 15 amino acids. Germline V lookup: CDR1 LGHNA, CDR2 YSLEER. CDR3 loop: CASSRGGAENEKLFF. For the CDR3, the DNA is TGCGCCAGCAGCCGAGGCGGGGCTGAGAATGAAAAACTGTTTTTT.